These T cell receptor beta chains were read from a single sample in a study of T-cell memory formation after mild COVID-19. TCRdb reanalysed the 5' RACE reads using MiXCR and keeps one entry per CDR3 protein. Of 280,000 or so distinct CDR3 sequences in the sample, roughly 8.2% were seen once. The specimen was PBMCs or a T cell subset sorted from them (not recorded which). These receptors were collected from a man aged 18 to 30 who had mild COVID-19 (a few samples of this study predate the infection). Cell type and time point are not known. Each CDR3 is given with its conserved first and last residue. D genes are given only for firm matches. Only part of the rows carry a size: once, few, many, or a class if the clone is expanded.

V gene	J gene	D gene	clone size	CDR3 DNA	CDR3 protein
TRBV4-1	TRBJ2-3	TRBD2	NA	TGCGCCAGCAGATTAGACGGACTAGCGGTCACAGATACGCAGTATTTT	CASRLDGLAVTDTQYF
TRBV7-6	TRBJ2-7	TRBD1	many	TGTGCCAGCGCCCTGGAGACAGGGCCTTACTCTTACGAGCAGTACTTC	CASALETGPYSYEQYF
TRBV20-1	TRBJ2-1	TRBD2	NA	TGCAGTGCTAGGCCCCTAGCGGCCTCCTACAATGAGCAGTTCTTC	CSARPLAASYNEQFF
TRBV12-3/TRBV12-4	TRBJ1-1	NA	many	TGTGCCAGCAGTTTCTTTGACAGACGCACTGAAGCTTTCTTT	CASSFFDRRTEAFF
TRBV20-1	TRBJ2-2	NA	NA	TGCAGTGCTAGGCCCACGGCGGCCGGGGAGCTGTTTTTT	CSARPTAAGELFF
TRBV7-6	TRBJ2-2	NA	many	TGTGCCAGCAGCTTGGTACTTACCGGGGAGCTGTTTTTT	CASSLVLTGELFF
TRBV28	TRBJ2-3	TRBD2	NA	TGTGCCAGCGGATTAGCGGGGGCGTTTCCCGGGGTAGATACGCAGTATTTT	CASGLAGAFPGVDTQYF
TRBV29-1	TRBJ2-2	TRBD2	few	TGCAGCGTTGAAGACGAGACTAGCGGGGGCACTGATACCGGGGAGCTGTTTTTT	CSVEDETSGGTDTGELFF
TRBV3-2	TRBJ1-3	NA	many	TGTGCCAGCAGCCCCGACGTGGGACAGGGACCATCTGGAAACACCATATATTTT	CASSPDVGQGPSGNTIYF
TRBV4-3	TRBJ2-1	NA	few	TGCGCCAGCAGCCAAGAAGGCTCGAGTCTCTACAATGAGCAGTTCTTC	CASSQEGSSLYNEQFF
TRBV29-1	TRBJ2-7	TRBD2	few	TGCAGCGTTTCCAAGGGAGGGTTAAACGAGCAGTACTTC	CSVSKGGLNEQYF
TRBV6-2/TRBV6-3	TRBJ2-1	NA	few	TGTGCCAGCAGCGTAGTTAGCGATCTGGAGATCTTC	CASSVVSDLEIF
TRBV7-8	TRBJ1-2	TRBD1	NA	TGTGCCAGCAGCCACAGACAGGGACTGGGGGATGGCTACACCTTC	CASSHRQGLGDGYTF
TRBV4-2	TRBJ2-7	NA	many	TGTGCCAGCAGCCAAGTTGGCAGGGCCTACGAGCAGTACTTC	CASSQVGRAYEQYF
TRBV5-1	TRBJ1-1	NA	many	TGCGCCAGCAGCTCTAGGGGGAACACTGAAGCTTTCTTT	CASSSRGNTEAFF
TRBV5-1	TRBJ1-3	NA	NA	TGCGCCAGCAGCTTCCAAGGGGGGGACGGAAACACCATATATTTT	CASSFQGGDGNTIYF
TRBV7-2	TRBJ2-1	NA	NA	TGTGCCAGCAGCTTTGACTACTACAATGAGCAGTTCTTC	CASSFDYYNEQFF
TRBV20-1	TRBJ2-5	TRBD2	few	TGCAGTGCTAGAGCCGACCCAGGACTAGCGAATACGTACCAAGAGACCCAGTACTTC	CSARADPGLANTYQETQYF